This TCR beta chain came from a study of blood T cell repertoires in COVID-19. Study in general: Some COVID-19 samples were acute and others convalescent; all came from the United States, Italy and Spain. T cells, B-cell-depleted T cells, or PBMCs supplied cDNA or gDNA.

Germline V gene sequence: CDR1 LNHDA, CDR2 SQIVND (reference sequence). Trimming took 5 bases from V and 3 from J; bases not matched to a gene: 8. The CDR3 is made up of 15 amino acids. In the authors' methods: Cell counts per sample came from amplifying reference gene primers. Profiled with immunoSEQ multiplex PCR; TCRdb holds only in-frame clones, not every one. V and J calls plus clone size are reproduced from that table; the DNA served to infer D and trimming. Of roughly 59,000 clones detected, around 73% appear once; the ten largest clones hold roughly 12%. The rearrangement joins TRBV19 to TRBJ2-3, with 7 bases that match TRBD2. The receptor was isolated from a man aged 80 or over with acute or convalescent COVID-19. Sequencing used peripheral blood. Here the CDR3 DNA reads TGTGCCAGTAGTGGGGGGGGAGCCGGAACAGATACGCAGTATTTT. Translation gives CASSGGGAGTDTQYF.